Below, 23 T cell receptor beta chains from the same sample are listed, as sequenced in a study of cytomegalovirus exposure and HLA in healthy donors. It was with 60 Vbeta and 13 Jbeta primers that the PCR ran. The method was immunoSEQ multiplex PCR; TCRdb's version includes in-frame clones alone and lacks a portion of them. The repertoire holds 150,000 to 180,000 clones, with roughly 80% as singletons. The sample comprised PBMCs. The receptor source for this set is a man aged 25 to 40 in good health and CMV-seropositive.

The gene calls are TRBV7-9 and TRBJ1-2; 9 nucleotides align to TRBD1. Trimming cost V 0 bases and J 2 bases; bases outside gene matches: 10. The CDR3 consists of 18 residues. Germline CDR1 reads SEHNR; CDR2 reads FQNEAQ (reference sequence). Here the CDR3 reads CASSLATDRGSLNYGYTF. DNA for the CDR3: TGTGCCAGCAGCTTAGCCACGGACAGGGGTTCGTTGAACTATGGCTACACCTTC.

This clone has more than one count but fewer than ten. This sequence joins TRBV6-5 and TRBJ2-1; 14 nucleotides agree with TRBD2. CDR1 MNHEY and CDR2 SVGAGI come from the germline V gene. V lost 6 bases, J lost 6 bases, and 4 bases stayed unmatched. CDR3 length: 15 amino acids. For the CDR3, the DNA is TGTGCCAGCAGCCTAGGGACTAGCGGGAGCAATGAGCAGTTCTTC. This sequence encodes CASSLGTSGSNEQFF.

This clone was counted between two and nine times. The rearrangement joins TRBV28 to TRBJ1-1, with a possible D match to TRBD1 (5 bases). The CDR3 consists of 13 residues. Trimming cost V 6 bases and J 3 bases, with 11 bases left between them. Germline V gene sequence: CDR1 MDHEN, CDR2 SYDVKM. The CDR3 sequence is CASREKGYTEAFF. CDR3 DNA: TGTGCCAGCAGAGAGAAGGGGTACACTGAAGCTTTCTTT.

This clone was detected only a few times. The chain uses TRBV7-9 and TRBJ2-3; 12 bases are shared with TRBD1. Germline lookup yields CDR1 SEHNR and CDR2 FQNEAQ (reference sequence). V was clipped by 4 bases and J by 4 bases; unmatched bases: 6. The CDR3 has 16 amino acids. The CDR3 region has the DNA TGTGCCAGCAGCTCCCGGGACAGGGGGCGCCCAGATACGCAGTATTTT. It encodes CASSSRDRGRPDTQYF.

There are a few counts of this clone. The CDR3 DNA reads as TGCGCCAGCATGGCATCGGGAGGGGATGAGCAGTTCTTC. This gives the protein CASMASGGDEQFF. The chain employs TRBV4-1 and TRBJ2-1, with 8 bases identical to TRBD2. Germline trimming cut 7 bases from V and 8 bases from J; bases unmatched to any gene: 7. CDR1 and CDR2 (germline): MGHRA, YSYEKL. CDR3 size: 13 residues.

V and J are TRBV5-4 and TRBJ2-3; 7 nucleotides line up with TRBD2. V shed 0 bases, J shed 2 bases, and the junction held 3 bases outside the gene matches. Germline V CDR1 and CDR2: SGHNT, YYREEE (reference sequence). The CDR3 sequence is 15 residues long. In DNA form, the CDR3 reads TGTGCCAGCAGCTTGGTTGGGACTAACACAGATACGCAGTATTTT. Translating gives CASSLVGTNTDTQYF.

With respect to this clone: The junction differs from germline at one of its ends, possibly a read error. In nucleotides, the CDR3 is TGTGCCAGCAACTTGTACCCGACTAGCTCCTACAATGAGCAGTTCTTC. Translation: CASNLYPTSSYNEQFF. V is TRBV5-4 and J is TRBJ2-1, with D maybe TRBD2 (6 bases). Germline V gene sequence: CDR1 SGHNT, CDR2 YYREEE (reference sequence). The CDR3 runs 16 residues.

This chain links TRBV4-1 with TRBJ2-2; D is possibly TRBD2 (5 bases). Trimming pared 4 bases from V and 0 bases from J, leaving 15 bases between. The CDR3 consists of 17 residues. Germline V gene data show CDR1 as MGHRA and CDR2 as YSYEKL. CDR3 sequence (DNA): TGCGCCAGCAGCCCGGGGATGGGAGCAGCGAACACCGGGGAGCTGTTTTTT. Residues: CASSPGMGAANTGELFF.

The CDR3, as DNA: TGTGCCAGCAGTTACCGGGACAGGGTAACCAAAAACATTCAGTACTTC. Its translation is CASSYRDRVTKNIQYF. The chain couples TRBV6-5 to TRBJ2-4, with 9 bases that match TRBD1. J gave up 2 bases and V 2 bases, and 4 bases lay outside the gene matches. CDR1 is MNHEY and CDR2 is SVGAGI in the germline V gene. The CDR3 is 16 residues long.

This sequence joins TRBV5-1 and TRBJ2-5, with D tentatively TRBD2 (5 bases). Gene TRBJ2-7 matches the end of the DNA better, so the J call may be wrong. In germline, CDR1 is SGHRS, CDR2 YFSETQ. This CDR3 comprises 14 residues. CDR3 sequence: CASRGSGTSYEQYF. In DNA, the CDR3 is TGCGCCAGCAGAGGGAGCGGAACTTCCTACGAGCAGTACTTC.

The chain links TRBV18 to TRBJ1-6; D gene ambiguous. CDR3 length equals 14 residues. Germline assignment: CDR1 KGHSH and CDR2 LQKENI. The V end was cut by 4 bases, the J end by 8 bases, with 12 bases between. CDR3 sequence reads: CASSLFQEDSPLHF. CDR3 DNA: TGTGCCAGCTCACTGTTCCAGGAGGATTCACCCCTCCACTTT.

This chain links TRBV28 with TRBJ2-7, with D perhaps matching TRBD2 (6 bases). The germline V and J ends were trimmed by 7 bases and 0 bases, with 19 bases remaining between them. Per germline, CDR1 MDHEN and CDR2 SYDVKM. CDR3 size: 16 residues. The DNA of the CDR3 is TGTGCCAGCACTACGTTGCTGGAGGGACTCTCCTACGAGCAGTACTTC. Translated: CASTTLLEGLSYEQYF.

The chain links TRBV28 to TRBJ2-3, with TRBD2 matching 12 bases. Germline assignment: CDR1 MDHEN and CDR2 SYDVKM. Trimming cost V 4 bases and J 6 bases; bases outside gene matches: 11. The CDR3 is 17 residues long. CDR3: CASSSSGLAGRVDTQYF. The CDR3 DNA sequence: TGTGCCAGCAGTTCCTCGGGACTAGCGGGTCGGGTGGATACGCAGTATTTT.

V and J are TRBV28 and TRBJ2-7; 13 bases agree with TRBD2. Germline V gene lookup returns CDR1 MDHEN and CDR2 SYDVKM. V was pared by 5 bases and J by 6 bases, with 7 bases of the junction left unmatched. The CDR3 extends over 15 amino acids. The chain's CDR3 is CASSGLAGARGEQYF. CDR3 bases: TGTGCCAGCAGTGGACTAGCGGGAGCCCGAGGCGAGCAGTACTTC.

The chain has TRBV27 and TRBJ2-7; TRBD2 matches at 10 bases. The junction had 5 bases not matched to a gene; V was cut back by 3 bases and J by 3 bases. Germline loops: CDR1 MNHEY, CDR2 SMNVEV (reference sequence). The CDR3 length is 15 residues. CDR3 nucleotide sequence: TGTGCCAGCAGTTTCAGTCTAGCGGGAGACTACGAGCAGTACTTC. This sequence encodes CASSFSLAGDYEQYF.

The chain uses TRBV27 and TRBJ2-7; weak D call: TRBD1 (6 bases). This CDR3 is built from 15 residues. The V gene lost 1 base and the J gene lost 1 base, with 11 bases spanning the gap. Germline V gives CDR1 MNHEY, CDR2 SMNVEV (reference sequence). In nucleotides, the CDR3 is TGTGCCAGCAGTTTATTTGGGACAAATTCCTACGAGCAGTACTTC. Its translation: CASSLFGTNSYEQYF.

This chain uses TRBV2 with TRBJ2-1, with D perhaps TRBD1 (6 bases). Germline-derived CDR1 and CDR2 are SNHLY and FYNNEI. The CDR3 extends over 14 amino acids. Trimming shortened V by 3 bases and J by 4 bases, and 10 bases separated the two germline ends. In DNA, the CDR3 is TGTGCCAGCAGTGACCCGGACAGTTACAATGAGCAGTTCTTC. Its translation: CASSDPDSYNEQFF.

This chain links TRBV27 with TRBJ2-7, with D tentatively TRBD1 (5 bases). The CDR3 totals 13 residues. Germline loops: CDR1 MNHEY, CDR2 SMNVEV (reference sequence). Trimming shortened V by 8 bases and J by 4 bases, and 15 bases separated the two germline ends. DNA of the CDR3: TGTGCCAGCGCCTTAGTCAGGGAATACGAGCAGTACTTC. It is translated as CASALVREYEQYF.

This chain connects TRBV6-5 to TRBJ2-7, with 9 bases aligning to TRBD2. The trim removed 6 bases at V and 0 bases at J, leaving 3 bases unmatched. Germline assignment: CDR1 MNHEY and CDR2 SVGAGI. CDR3 size: 14 residues. CDR3 bases: TGTGCCAGCAGCGTAGCGGGAGACTCCTACGAGCAGTACTTC. This gives the protein CASSVAGDSYEQYF.

The V and J genes are TRBV5-1 and TRBJ2-5; TRBD1 matches at 7 bases. CDR3 length: 14 amino acids. V lost 3 bases, J lost 5 bases, and 7 bases stayed unmatched. Germline V gene lookup returns CDR1 SGHRS and CDR2 YFSETQ. The CDR3 loop reads CASSSPGGRETQYF. In DNA, the CDR3 is TGCGCCAGCAGCTCCCCAGGGGGACGGGAGACCCAGTACTTC.

The V call is TRBV25-1, the J call TRBJ2-5; 7 bases are a match to TRBD1. The CDR3 has 13 residues. After removal of 7 bases from V and 0 bases from J, the junction contained 2 bases not matched to a gene. From germline, CDR1 is MGHDK and CDR2 SYGVNS. The CDR3 DNA reads as TGTGCCAGCACAACAGGGGACCAAGAGACCCAGTACTTC. Its protein product is CASTTGDQETQYF.

The V gene is TRBV5-8, the J gene TRBJ1-2; no clear D gene. The germline V gene encodes CDR1 SGHTS and CDR2 YDEGEE. V was shortened by 3 bases and J by 8 bases, with 14 bases between the two germline ends. CDR3 length equals 13 residues. The CDR3 sequence: CASSSAGGLGYTF. Written as DNA, the CDR3 is TGTGCCAGCAGCTCGGCCGGAGGCCTCGGCTACACCTTC. Supplemented by reference TRBV5-8 and TRBJ1-2, the full variable domain reads EAGVTQSPTHLIKTRGQQATLRCSPISGHTSVYWYQQALGLGLQFLLWYDEGEERNRGNFPPRFSGRQFPNYSSELNVNALELEDSALYLCASSSAGGLGYTFGSGTRLTVV.

CDR3 sequence reads: CASCYDRNTGELFF. In DNA, the CDR3 is TGCGCCAGCTGCTACGACAGGAACACCGGGGAGCTGTTTTTT. The chain carries TRBV5-1 and TRBJ2-2, with D possibly matching TRBD1 (5 bases). Looked up from germline, CDR1 is SGHRS and CDR2 is YFSETQ. The CDR3 runs to 14 residues. V was pared by 7 bases and J by 1 base, with 11 bases between.